These T cell receptor beta chains were read from a single sample in a study of T cell changes during pregnancy in multiple sclerosis. The repertoire was sequenced with immunoSEQ multiplex PCR; TCRdb's copy has only in-frame clones and lacks some. The table includes fewer than 40,000 clones, about 91% detected once. Sample: CD8+ T cells from peripheral blood mononuclear cells, taken after pregnancy. The receptor set was obtained from a female donor with multiple sclerosis, enrolled in a pregnancy study. Each CDR3 is given with its conserved first and last residue. D genes are given only for firm matches. Clone size appears in some rows only: once, few, many, or a class for an expanded clone.

V gene	D gene	J gene	clone size	CDR3 DNA	CDR3 protein
TRBV4-2	.	TRBJ2-7	.	TGTGCCAGCAGCCATCGTGGGGGCGGAGCCGGTTACGAGCAGTACTTC	CASSHRGGGAGYEQYF
TRBV2	.	TRBJ1-1	.	TGTGCCAGCAGACCGACAGTGAACACTGAAGCTTTCTTT	CASRPTVNTEAFF
TRBV15	TRBD2	TRBJ2-3	.	TGTGCCACCAGCAGAGATCATGGAACGGGAGGGCCGTTAGATACGCAGTATTTT	CATSRDHGTGGPLDTQYF
TRBV7-2	.	TRBJ2-2	.	TGTGCCAGCAGCTTAGATCCGGGTAACACCGGGGAGCTGTTTTTT	CASSLDPGNTGELFF
TRBV5-6	TRBD2	TRBJ2-5	.	TGTGCCAGCAGCTCCTCTTGGCGGGGGACCGGCGAGACCCAGTACTTC	CASSSSWRGTGETQYF
TRBV27	.	TRBJ2-1	.	TGTGCCAGCAGTTTAGAGGGCTCCTACAATGAGCAGTTCTTC	CASSLEGSYNEQFF
TRBV10-2	TRBD2	TRBJ2-5	.	TGCGCCAGCGCGGGGGGGGCTAGCGGAAATGTGGGGGAGACCCAGTACTTC	CASAGGASGNVGETQYF
TRBV2	TRBD2	TRBJ2-1	.	TGTGCCAGCAGTGGACTAGCGGGGGGGCTCGATTCTACCTACAATGAGCAGTTCTTC	CASSGLAGGLDSTYNEQFF
TRBV30	TRBD1	TRBJ1-2	few	TGTGCTGCTAGGACAGGGAGAGGCTACACCTTC	CAARTGRGYTF
TRBV5-4	.	TRBJ1-2	few	TGTGCCAGCAGTGGGGGGGGATACAGGCGGCATGGCTACACCTTC	CASSGGGYRRHGYTF
TRBV19	TRBD2	TRBJ2-1	.	TGTGCCAGTAGTATTGGGAGGGGACTAGCGGACCTCAATGAGCAGTTCTTC	CASSIGRGLADLNEQFF
TRBV7-2	.	TRBJ2-7	.	TGTGCCAGCAGCTTAGGTTTCGGGAAAGCCGGCTACGAGCAGTACTTC	CASSLGFGKAGYEQYF
TRBV14	.	TRBJ1-1	.	TGTGCCAGCAGCCGCTACAGGGTCTTGGACACTGAAGCTTTCTTT	CASSRYRVLDTEAFF
TRBV2	.	TRBJ2-1	.	TGTGCCAGCATAATGTACAATGAGCAGTTCTTC	CASIMYNEQFF
TRBV28	.	TRBJ1-1	few	TGTGCCAGCACCGAAGGGGTTGTGAACACTGAAGCTTTCTTT	CASTEGVVNTEAFF
TRBV7-2	TRBD2	TRBJ2-3	.	TGTGCCAGCAGCTTCGGACTAGCGGGGGGGCCAGAAGATACGCAGTATTTT	CASSFGLAGGPEDTQYF
TRBV28	TRBD2	TRBJ2-7	.	TGTGCCAGCAGTTTACACTGGACTAGCGGGATTTACGAGCAGTACTTC	CASSLHWTSGIYEQYF
TRBV7-6	TRBD1	TRBJ1-6	.	TGTGCCAGCAGCTCGACCGGGACAGGGAATTCACCCCTCCACTTT	CASSSTGTGNSPLHF
TRBV6-5	.	TRBJ1-2	.	TGTGCCAGCCTACAGGGAGAAGATGGCTACACCTTC	CASLQGEDGYTF
TRBV9	.	TRBJ2-7	.	TGTGCCAGCAGCCCTAGGACAGCCGGGAAGGAGCAGTACTTC	CASSPRTAGKEQYF
TRBV7-6	.	TRBJ1-2	.	TGTGCCGCGGGAGGGAACTATGGCTACACCTTC	CAAGGNYGYTF
TRBV11-2	TRBD2	TRBJ2-7	.	TGTGCCAGCAGCCCCGAAGCCCTAGCGGGAGGGTACGAGCAGTACTTC	CASSPEALAGGYEQYF
TRBV15	TRBD1	TRBJ1-6	.	TGTGCCACCAGCCCAAGGGGGACAGGGAAATCACCCCTCCACTTT	CATSPRGTGKSPLHF
TRBV5-4	.	TRBJ2-1	.	TGTGCCAGCAGCTGGACGGGAGCTGAGAATGAGCAGTTCTTC	CASSWTGAENEQFF
TRBV9	TRBD1	TRBJ2-2	.	TGTGCCAGCAGCGCCCGGGATCCAACCGGGACAGGGGACCCCCGGGAGCTGTTTTTT	CASSARDPTGTGDPRELFF
TRBV7-2	.	TRBJ1-5	.	TGTGCCAGCAGCTTAGGAGGGGCAGGGGACCAGCCCCAGCATTTT	CASSLGGAGDQPQHF
TRBV11-2	TRBD1	TRBJ2-1	.	TGTGCCAGCAGCTCCGAGGGACAGACATACAATGAGCAGTTCTTC	CASSSEGQTYNEQFF
TRBV27	TRBD1	TRBJ2-7	.	TGTGCCAGCAGTCGGACAGGGAGGGAGCAGTACTTC	CASSRTGREQYF
TRBV13	TRBD2	TRBJ2-5	.	TGTGCCAGCAGCTTCGTGGCGGGGGTCAGTGAGACCCAGTACTTC	CASSFVAGVSETQYF
TRBV10-3	.	TRBJ1-5	.	TGTGCCATCAGTGAGGGAGGTAGCAATCAGCCCCAGCATTTT	CAISEGGSNQPQHF